The 21 T cell receptor beta chains in this list originate from one sample, sequenced in a study of T cells expressing NK-cell markers. TCRdb reprocessed the 5' RACE reads and stores each CDR3 protein as one record, lacking DNA. The sample data list hundreds of thousands of distinct CDR3 sequences. Sequencing was carried out using blood T cells: a sorted CD56 or NKG2C T cell subset, CD4+ or CD8+ T cells, or bulk PBMC T cells (not recorded which). Receptor source: a man aged 18 to 69 in good health.

This sequence joins TRBV27 and TRBJ1-2. The CDR3 is made up of 13 amino acids. Germline V CDR1 and CDR2: MNHEY, SMNVEV (reference sequence). CDR3 region: CASTFNQNYGYTF.

The chain joins TRBV6-1 to TRBJ1-4. Germline CDR1 is MNHNS and CDR2 is SASEGT. This CDR3 spans 14 amino acids. The CDR3 loop reads CASSRQTRNEKLFF.

The chain employs TRBV5-1 and TRBJ2-3; lacking DNA, the TRBD2 call made by TCRdb goes unchecked. This CDR3 spans 15 amino acids. Germline V gene lookup returns CDR1 SGHRS and CDR2 YFSETQ. The CDR3 is CASSADGGALNTQYF.

The CDR3 is CASSLDRDNNSPLHF. This sequence joins TRBV12-3 or TRBV12-4 and TRBJ1-6; there is no DNA to check the TCRdb D call of TRBD1. CDR3 size: 15 residues.

The chain recombines TRBV20-1 with TRBJ2-7; TCRdb designates TRBD1, a call that cannot be tested without DNA. CDR1 is DFQATT and CDR2 is SNEGSKA in the germline V gene (reference sequence). The CDR3 sequence is 12 residues long. The CDR3 protein is CSAVRGGSEQYF.

The J gene is TRBJ1-6, the V gene TRBV3-1; TCRdb returns TRBD1, unconfirmable since there is no DNA. The CDR3 extends over 16 amino acids. Looked up from germline, CDR1 is LGHDT and CDR2 is YNNKEL (reference sequence). CDR3: CASSHRGNSYNSPLHF. Supplemented by reference TRBV3-1 and TRBJ1-6, the full variable domain reads DTAVSQTPKYLVTQMGNDKSIKCEQNLGHDTMYWYKQDSKKFLKIMFSYNNKELIINETVPNRFSPKSPDKAHLNLHINSLELGDSAVYFCASSHRGNSYNSPLHFGNGTRLTVT.

The rearrangement uses TRBV20-1 and TRBJ2-3; without DNA, the TCRdb call of TRBD2 cannot be checked. Germline V gene sequence: CDR1 DFQATT, CDR2 SNEGSKA (reference sequence). This CDR3 spans 15 amino acids. CDR3: CSARDKLAGVYTQYF.

This rearrangement joins TRBV12-3 or TRBV12-4 to TRBJ1-1; TCRdb designates TRBD1, a call that cannot be tested without DNA. The CDR3 runs 13 residues. The CDR3 protein is CASSSQRGTEAFF.

This rearrangement joins TRBV4-2 to TRBJ2-5. The CDR3 is made up of 13 amino acids. Germline loops: CDR1 LGHNA, CDR2 YNFKEQ. The chain's CDR3 is CASSQVQQETQYF.

The genes are TRBV10-3 and TRBJ1-1; there is no DNA to check the TCRdb D call of TRBD1. CDR3 length: 15 amino acids. Germline V gene lookup returns CDR1 ENHRY and CDR2 SYGVKD. CDR3: CAISELDRRNTEAFF.

The V call is TRBV28, the J call TRBJ1-2; as DNA is missing, the TRBD1 call by TCRdb cannot be tested. The CDR3 extends over 17 amino acids. Germline V gene data show CDR1 as MDHEN and CDR2 as SYDVKM. The CDR3 region is CASSLNLGGQGIYGYTF.

The chain is built from TRBV19 and TRBJ1-2. Germline V gene lookup returns CDR1 LNHDA and CDR2 SQIVND (reference sequence). This CDR3 is 16 amino acids long. This CDR3 is CASTDSGTQRNYGYTF.

The chain employs TRBV12-3 or TRBV12-4 and TRBJ2-1. This CDR3 is built from 12 residues. The CDR3 protein is CASRATYNEQFF.

The CDR3 protein is CASSMGQRTGTDTQYF. The chain recombines TRBV5-1 with TRBJ2-3; the D gene TCRdb calls, TRBD2, cannot be checked with no DNA. This CDR3 is 16 amino acids long. Germline lookup yields CDR1 SGHRS and CDR2 YFSETQ.

The rearrangement links TRBV29-1 to TRBJ2-3; TCRdb returns TRBD2, unconfirmable since there is no DNA. There are 14 residues in the CDR3. CDR1 is SQVTM and CDR2 is ANQGSEA in the germline V gene. The CDR3 reads CSVAPGLVRDTQYF.

The chain recombines TRBV5-1 with TRBJ1-1. The CDR3 is made up of 15 amino acids. CDR1 SGHRS and CDR2 YFSETQ come from the germline V gene. The CDR3 here is CASSFSSLGNTEAFF.

The chain links TRBV9 to TRBJ2-3; TCRdb reports TRBD1, a call that lacks DNA to check it against. Per germline, CDR1 SGDLS and CDR2 YYNGEE. This CDR3 is 16 amino acids long. The CDR3 loop reads CASSRRGGGEEDTQYF. The whole variable domain, remainder taken from reference TRBV9 and TRBJ2-3, is DSGVTQTPKHLITATGQRVTLRCSPRSGDLSVYWYQQSLDQGLQFLIQYYNGEERAKGNILERFSAQQFPDLHSELNLSSLELGDSALYFCASSRRGGGEEDTQYFGPGTRLTVL.

This sequence joins TRBV5-1 and TRBJ2-7; the TRBD1 assignment by TCRdb is unverifiable without DNA. Germline CDR1 reads SGHRS; CDR2 reads YFSETQ. This CDR3 is 14 amino acids long. The CDR3 reads CASSPRQGPIGQYF.

The V call is TRBV6-2 or TRBV6-3, the J call TRBJ2-1; checking the TCRdb D call of TRBD1 is not possible without DNA. CDR3 length: 14 amino acids. In germline, CDR1 is MNHEY, CDR2 SVGEGT. The CDR3 reads CASRFANRGNEQFF.

The chain carries TRBV6-5 and TRBJ1-4. Germline V gene lookup returns CDR1 MNHEY and CDR2 SVGAGI. The CDR3 totals 14 residues. The CDR3 sequence is CASTFGRGGEKLFF.

CDR3 in amino acids: CASSPVAGGTTDTQYF. The chain couples TRBV6-1 to TRBJ2-3; TCRdb designates TRBD2, a call that cannot be tested without DNA. Germline V gene data show CDR1 as MNHNS and CDR2 as SASEGT. This CDR3 has 16 amino acids.